Each of the 22 T cell receptor beta chains below was sequenced from the same sample in a study of OX40 agonist ivuxolimab in advanced cancers. The data were produced by immunoSEQ multiplex PCR, yet TCRdb's version contains in-frame clones alone and is incomplete. The table records around 100,000 clones, 80% to 90% of them present only once. The source material was CD4+ or CD8+ T cells sorted from blood, sampled in a trial of the OX40 agonist ivuxolimab. The receptors come from an adult with an advanced solid tumor such as melanoma, head and neck, liver or kidney cancer.

This chain links TRBV4-1 with TRBJ2-5; D is possibly TRBD1 (5 bases). The CDR3 is made up of 14 amino acids. Germline CDR1 is MGHRA and CDR2 is YSYEKL. With 6 bases removed from V and 1 base from J, the gap between germline ends came to 12 bases. The CDR3 nucleotides read TGCGCCAGCAGTCAGGGCTGGGGCCAAGAGACCCAGTACTTC. Its translation: CASSQGWGQETQYF.

A word on this clone: The junction departs from germline at one end; a sequencing error may be responsible. The rearrangement uses TRBV7-7 and TRBJ2-2; TRBD2 is a possible D gene (5 bases). Germline lookup yields CDR1 SSHAT and CDR2 FNYEAQ (reference sequence). This CDR3 has 13 residues. CDR3 sequence (DNA): TGTGCTAGCAGCTTTGGAGCGGCCGGGGAGCTGTTTTTT. Encoded protein: CASSFGAAGELFF.

The rearrangement uses TRBV7-2 and TRBJ2-2; the match to TRBD1 covers 8 bases. The CDR3 extends over 16 amino acids. Trimming cost V 2 bases and J 5 bases; bases outside gene matches: 7. CDR1 and CDR2 (germline): SGHTA, FQGNSA. The CDR3 spells CASSLRQGITTGELFF. The CDR3 DNA follows: TGTGCCAGCAGCTTAAGACAGGGGATTACGACCGGGGAGCTGTTTTTT.

The chain employs TRBV7-3 and TRBJ2-1; the D gene could be TRBD1 or TRBD2 (5 bases each). The V end lost 5 bases, the J end lost 0 bases, and 14 bases lay between the germline ends. This CDR3 is built from 16 residues. In germline, CDR1 is SGHTA, CDR2 FQGTGA. The CDR3 spells CASSHGGGSSYNEQFF. The CDR3 nucleotides read TGTGCCAGCAGCCATGGTGGGGGAAGCTCCTACAATGAGCAGTTCTTC.

The gene calls are TRBV7-9 and TRBJ1-5; D is unclear. The CDR3 has 12 amino acids. The germline gives CDR1 SEHNR, CDR2 FQNEAQ (reference sequence). Trimming removed 6 bases from V and 4 bases from J, with 7 bases in between. CDR3 region: CASRDQNQPQHF. The DNA of the CDR3 is TGTGCCAGCAGGGACCAAAATCAGCCCCAGCATTTT. The entire variable domain, with the rest obtained from reference TRBV7-9 and TRBJ1-5, is as follows: DTGVSQNPRHKITKRGQNVTFRCDPISEHNRLYWYRQTLGQGPEFLTYFQNEAQLEKSRLLSDRFSAERPKGSFSTLEIQRTEQGDSAMYLCASRDQNQPQHFGDGTRLSIL.

The DNA of the CDR3 is TGTGCCAGCAATTCATTGGGGGCGGTAAGCAATGAGCAGTTCTTC. This gives the protein CASNSLGAVSNEQFF. The rearrangement joins TRBV25-1 to TRBJ2-1; TRBD1 is a possible D gene (6 bases). CDR1 and CDR2 from the germline V gene are MGHDK and SYGVNS. Trimming took 7 bases from V and 6 from J, leaving 19 bases between them. The CDR3 length is 15 residues.

V usage is TRBV19 and J usage is TRBJ2-1; a possible D gene is TRBD1 (7 bases). Germline-derived CDR1 and CDR2 are LNHDA and SQIVND (reference sequence). The CDR3 is 22 amino acids. Trimming took 3 bases from V and 5 from J, leaving 35 bases between them. This chain's CDR3 is CASSMTSWDSHIWGVTNNEQFF. The CDR3 DNA reads TGTGCCAGTAGTATGACCTCATGGGACAGCCACATTTGGGGGGTAACAAACAATGAGCAGTTCTTC.

The rearrangement links TRBV11-2 to TRBJ2-7; D remains ambiguous. With 0 bases removed from V and 0 bases from J, the gap between germline ends came to 9 bases. Germline V gives CDR1 SGHAT, CDR2 FQNNGV. This CDR3 is 15 amino acids long. The CDR3 bases are TGTGCCAGCAGCTTAGAACCGGGTTTCTCCTACGAGCAGTACTTC. It specifies CASSLEPGFSYEQYF.

The chain couples TRBV18 to TRBJ1-6; D may be TRBD1 (5 bases). The ends were cut back, 0 bases at V and 10 bases at J, with 16 bases in the middle. The germline V gene encodes CDR1 KGHSH and CDR2 LQKENI. This CDR3 region has 16 residues. The CDR3, as DNA: TGTGCCAGCTCACCACCTGGGACCCCGGAGGACTCACCCCTCCACTTT. This encodes CASSPPGTPEDSPLHF.

V usage is TRBV7-9 and J usage is TRBJ1-2, with D possibly being TRBD1 (6 bases). Trimming removed 4 bases at V and 4 bases at J, with 19 bases between. Germline CDR1 is SEHNR and CDR2 is FQNEAQ (reference sequence). This CDR3 is built from 16 residues. The CDR3 spells CASSSQNTGPFYGYTF. The CDR3 DNA reads as TGTGCCAGCAGCTCTCAAAACACAGGGCCTTTCTATGGCTACACCTTC.

This clone was recorded only once. This sequence joins TRBV5-1 and TRBJ2-2; 10 nucleotides match TRBD1. V shed 7 bases and J 2 bases; nucleotides not matched to a gene: 2. CDR3 length equals 14 residues. Germline lookup yields CDR1 SGHRS and CDR2 YFSETQ. CDR3 nucleotides: TGCGCCAGCGAGACAGGGGGCAACACCGGGGAGCTGTTTTTT. Its translation: CASETGGNTGELFF.

V usage is TRBV4-2 and J usage is TRBJ1-5; D is unresolved. Trimming pared 1 base from V and 2 bases from J, leaving 15 bases between. The CDR3 length is 17 residues. CDR1 and CDR2 from the germline V gene are LGHNA and YNFKEQ. CDR3 DNA sequence: TGTGCCAGCAGCCAAGGTGGGCTCCGGTTTGGCAATCAGCCCCAGCATTTT. Protein: CASSQGGLRFGNQPQHF.

The J gene is TRBJ1-5, the V gene TRBV5-1; D is ambiguous. The CDR3 consists of 14 residues. The V end was cut by 0 bases, the J end by 5 bases, with 9 bases between. Germline loops: CDR1 SGHRS, CDR2 YFSETQ. The CDR3 region has the DNA TGCGCCAGCAGCTTGGAAGGGAAGCATCAGCCCCAGCATTTT. It specifies CASSLEGKHQPQHF.

V gene TRBV30 combines with J gene TRBJ1-1, with D perhaps TRBD1 (5 bases). Trimming took 0 bases from V and 4 from J, leaving 6 bases between them. Germline loops: CDR1 GTSNPN, CDR2 SVGIG (reference sequence). This CDR3 contains 12 residues. CDR3 nucleotide sequence: TGTGCCTGGAGTGTGGGGCGCACTGAAGCTTTCTTT. This encodes CAWSVGRTEAFF. Using reference TRBV30 and TRBJ1-1 for the parts outside the CDR3, the full variable domain is SQTIHQWPATLVQPVGSPLSLECTVEGTSNPNLYWYRQAAGRGLQLLFYSVGIGQISSEVPQNLSASRPQDRQFILSSKKLLLSDSGFYLCAWSVGRTEAFFGQGTRLTVV.

CDR3: CASSPTGLSGSPLHF. As DNA, the CDR3 is TGTGCCAGCAGCCCGACAGGGTTAAGCGGTTCACCCCTCCACTTT. The J gene is TRBJ1-6, the V gene TRBV6-1; 7 bases fit TRBD1. Germline CDR1 and CDR2: MNHNS and SASEGT. The CDR3 has 15 amino acids. V was pared by 6 bases and J by 9 bases, with 11 bases of the junction left unmatched.

The chain combines TRBV7-3 with TRBJ1-1, with TRBD1 as a possible D gene (5 bases). This CDR3 has 13 amino acids. Germline values: CDR1 SGHTA, CDR2 FQGTGA. The ends were cut back, 6 bases at V and 3 bases at J, with 11 bases in the middle. The CDR3 coding sequence is TGTGCCAGCAGTATTTCGGGGGACACTGAAGCTTTCTTT. Its translation is CASSISGDTEAFF.

The V and J genes are TRBV6-4 and TRBJ1-2; D not certain. Germline assignment: CDR1 MRHNA and CDR2 SNTAGT. CDR3 size: 12 residues. V gave up 6 bases and J gave up 6 bases, with 11 bases separating them. CDR3 protein: CASRGNGDGYTF. The CDR3 bases are TGTGCCAGCAGGGGAAATGGCGATGGCTACACCTTC.

This clone showed up just a few times. V usage is TRBV29-1 and J usage is TRBJ1-4; no reliable D call. V lost 0 bases and J lost 7, with 12 bases in between. Germline loops: CDR1 SQVTM, CDR2 ANQGSEA. CDR3 length: 14 residues. The CDR3 loop is CSVEDVFGGEKLFF. Here the CDR3 DNA reads TGCAGCGTTGAAGACGTGTTTGGCGGTGAAAAACTGTTTTTT. Drawing the rest from reference TRBV29-1 and TRBJ1-4, the complete variable domain is SAVISQKPSRDICQRGTSLTIQCQVDSQVTMMFWYRQQPGQSLTLIATANQGSEATYESGFVIDKFPISRPNLTFSTLTVSNMSPEDSSIYLCSVEDVFGGEKLFFGSGTQLSVL.

The gene calls are TRBV2 and TRBJ1-2; tentatively, D is TRBD1 (6 bases). The germline gives CDR1 SNHLY, CDR2 FYNNEI. CDR3 length: 15 residues. Between the trimmed V and J ends, which lost 5 bases and 8 bases, there was a span of 21 bases. CDR3 sequence: CASSKTGSAGGGYTF. The CDR3 region has the DNA TGTGCCAGCAGTAAAACAGGGTCCGCAGGAGGGGGCTACACCTTC.

This clone was found once. The genes are TRBV19 and TRBJ2-2, with TRBD2 as a possible D gene (5 bases). Between the trimmed V and J ends, which lost 4 bases and 7 bases, there was a span of 16 bases. Germline V gene sequence: CDR1 LNHDA, CDR2 SQIVND (reference sequence). CDR3 length: 15 residues. This chain's CDR3 is CASSTLALLDGELFF. CDR3 DNA sequence: TGTGCCAGTAGTACGCTAGCACTACTAGACGGGGAGCTGTTTTTT.

Worth noting for this clone: The junction does not match germline at one end; this may be a read error. The chain joins TRBV7-7 to TRBJ2-1, with D maybe TRBD2 (6 bases). The CDR3 runs 15 residues. Germline V lookup: CDR1 SSHAT, CDR2 FNYEAQ (reference sequence). CDR3 in amino acids: CASSLLAGSYNEQFF. CDR3 nucleotides: TGTGCTAGCAGCTTACTTGCGGGGTCCTACAATGAGCAGTTCTTC.

The rearrangement joins TRBV19 to TRBJ1-6; D is perhaps TRBD1 (5 bases). The CDR3 length is 14 residues. CDR1 and CDR2 (germline): LNHDA, SQIVND (reference sequence). V lost 5 bases and J 11 bases, leaving 16 bases between the germline ends. This CDR3 is CASSLQGPLTPLHF. The CDR3 nucleotides are TGTGCCAGTAGTCTCCAGGGACCCCTCACACCCCTCCACTTT.